A single sample is the source of the 20 T cell receptor beta chains below, sequenced in a study of T-cell memory formation after mild COVID-19. One entry per CDR3 protein, called by TCRdb with MiXCR from the 5' RACE reads. The sample has about 190,000 distinct CDR3 sequences; approximately 10% are singletons. The sequenced sample was PBMCs or a T cell subset sorted from them (not recorded which). These receptors came from a man aged 18 to 30 who had mild COVID-19 (a few samples of this study predate the infection). Cell type and time point are not known.

The chain carries TRBV5-1 and TRBJ2-2, with D possibly being TRBD1 (6 bases). This CDR3 region has 14 residues. V was cut by 2 bases and J by 4 bases, with 9 bases left in between. Germline V gene lookup returns CDR1 SGHRS and CDR2 YFSETQ. The CDR3 region is CASSFQGCTGELFF. CDR3 in DNA: TGCGCCAGCAGCTTCCAGGGGTGCACCGGGGAGCTGTTTTTT.

V usage is TRBV7-2 and J usage is TRBJ1-2, with TRBD1 matching 10 bases. Trimming took 5 bases from V and 6 from J; bases not matched to a gene: 6. CDR1 and CDR2 from the germline V gene are SGHTA and FQGNSA. The CDR3 contains 14 residues. The CDR3 loop is CASSPQGTGDGYTF. The CDR3, as DNA: TGTGCCAGCAGCCCGCAAGGGACAGGGGATGGCTACACCTTC.

V is TRBV25-1 and J is TRBJ1-1, with D perhaps TRBD1 (6 bases). The germline gives CDR1 MGHDK, CDR2 SYGVNS. Trimming removed 8 bases from V and 3 bases from J, with 22 bases in between. This CDR3 is built from 16 residues. The CDR3 region is CASGSAPDSKYTEAFF. The CDR3 DNA follows: TGTGCCAGCGGATCCGCCCCGGACAGTAAGTACACTGAAGCTTTCTTT.

The rearrangement uses TRBV12-3 or TRBV12-4 and TRBJ1-2; 8 positions agree with TRBD1. V dropped 6 bases and J dropped 0; count of bases not matched to a gene: 3. The CDR3 covers 14 residues. The chain's CDR3 is CASRDRAANYGYTF. In nucleotides, the CDR3 is TGTGCCAGCAGGGACAGGGCCGCTAACTATGGCTACACCTTC.

V and J are TRBV7-8 and TRBJ2-3; tentatively, D is TRBD1 or TRBD2 (5 bases each). V gave up 0 bases and J gave up 0 bases, with 10 bases separating them. Germline V gene lookup returns CDR1 SGHVS and CDR2 FQNEAQ. CDR3 length equals 16 residues. As DNA, the CDR3 is TGTGCCAGCAGCTTAGCCGGGGACCCTAGCACAGATACGCAGTATTTT. It codes for CASSLAGDPSTDTQYF. Supplemented by reference TRBV7-8 and TRBJ2-3, the full variable domain reads GAGVSQSPRYKVAKRGQDVALRCDPISGHVSLFWYQQALGQGPEFLTYFQNEAQLDKSGLPSDRFFAERPEGSVSTLKIQRTQQEDSAVYLCASSLAGDPSTDTQYFGPGTRLTVL.

This clonotype was detected only a few times. The chain couples TRBV7-2 to TRBJ1-5; maybe TRBD1 (5 bases). This CDR3 spans 15 amino acids. From germline, CDR1 is SGHTA and CDR2 FQGNSA. The ends were cut back, 5 bases at V and 3 bases at J, with 14 bases in the middle. The CDR3 spells CASSPLGGANQPQHF. The CDR3 DNA sequence: TGTGCCAGCAGCCCTCTCGGAGGGGCCAATCAGCCCCAGCATTTT.

This clonotype has just a few counts. CDR3 sequence (DNA): TGCGCCAGCGGCACAGGGAATTCACCCCTCCACTTT. Its translation: CASGTGNSPLHF. This sequence joins TRBV5-1 and TRBJ1-6, with TRBD1 as a possible D gene (6 bases). The CDR3 is 12 residues long. Trimming took off 7 bases at V and 7 bases at J, with 9 bases between the two ends. Germline V lookup: CDR1 SGHRS, CDR2 YFSETQ.

Many counts were recorded for this clonotype. The chain joins TRBV28 to TRBJ2-5; TRBD2 aligns across 7 bases. This CDR3 contains 15 residues. V shed 3 bases and J 2 bases; nucleotides not matched to a gene: 6. The V gene's germline CDR1 is MDHEN and CDR2 SYDVKM. In DNA form, the CDR3 reads TGTGCCAGCAGTTTTGATCTAGCGGCTCAAGAGACCCAGTACTTC. Its protein product is CASSFDLAAQETQYF.

This clonotype was seen at least ten times. The CDR3 DNA follows: TGTGCCAGCAGCTTAGGCAGGAACACTGAAGCTTTCTTT. Translated, it gives CASSLGRNTEAFF. V is TRBV11-2 and J is TRBJ1-1; no reliable D call. The germline V gene has CDR1 SGHAT and CDR2 FQNNGV. The V end lost 1 base, the J end lost 1 base, and 4 bases lay between the germline ends. The CDR3 covers 13 residues.

Only a few counts were recorded for this clonotype. CDR3 DNA sequence: TGCGCCAGCAGCCAAGGGGGGGGCGGGGGAGCCCCCTACAATGAGCAGTTCTTC. Amino acids: CASSQGGGGGAPYNEQFF. The V and J genes are TRBV4-1 and TRBJ2-1; D possibly corresponds to TRBD2 (7 bases). CDR1 and CDR2 from the germline V gene are MGHRA and YSYEKL. V lost 1 base, J lost 2 bases, and 18 bases lay in between. The CDR3 contains 18 residues.

In this sample, this clonotype turned up a few times. The V gene is TRBV4-3, the J gene TRBJ2-3; 10 positions match TRBD1. CDR3 length equals 15 residues. Germline loops: CDR1 LGHNA, CDR2 YSLEER. With 2 bases clipped from V and 4 bases from J, the junction kept 3 bases outside the gene matches. CDR3 bases: TGCGCCAGCAGCCAAAGACAGGGGGCTTCAGATACGCAGTATTTT. This gives the protein CASSQRQGASDTQYF.

This clonotype was detected a few times. The chain employs TRBV6-5 and TRBJ2-6; D gene uncertain. The CDR3 spans 15 residues. The V end lost 2 bases, the J end lost 0 bases, and 5 bases lay between the germline ends. Looked up from germline, CDR1 is MNHEY and CDR2 is SVGAGI. This CDR3 is CASSYSASGANVLTF. CDR3 DNA: TGTGCCAGCAGTTACAGCGCCTCTGGGGCCAACGTCCTGACTTTC.

The sample holds a few counts of this clonotype. The chain carries TRBV6-2 or TRBV6-3 and TRBJ2-3; no clear D. The CDR3 is 11 amino acids. Trimming shortened V by 4 bases and J by 7 bases, and 6 bases separated the two germline ends. Germline V gives CDR1 MNHEY, CDR2 SVGEGT. The CDR3 coding sequence is TGTGCCAGCAGTTCTTGGTATACGCAGTATTTT. This encodes CASSSWYTQYF.

The chain combines TRBV5-5 with TRBJ2-5; 7 bases are shared with TRBD2. Germline V gene data show CDR1 as SGHKS and CDR2 as YYEKEE (reference sequence). The CDR3 loop spans 15 amino acids. Trimming cost V 0 bases and J 4 bases; bases outside gene matches: 6. CDR3 loop: CASSLVVGGAETQYF. The CDR3 DNA is TGTGCCAGCAGCTTGGTGGTGGGAGGGGCAGAGACCCAGTACTTC.

The chain couples TRBV4-2 to TRBJ2-7, with 10 positions matching TRBD1. V was clipped by 1 base and J by 4 bases; unmatched bases: 4. Looked up from germline, CDR1 is LGHNA and CDR2 is YNFKEQ. The CDR3 contains 15 residues. CDR3 in DNA: TGTGCCAGCAGCCAAGCTGGACAGGGGGAATACGAGCAGTACTTC. This translates into CASSQAGQGEYEQYF.

The chain employs TRBV5-1 and TRBJ2-7; a weak D match, TRBD1 (6 bases). The CDR3 spans 16 residues. The ends were cut back, 3 bases at V and 7 bases at J, with 23 bases in the middle. Per germline, CDR1 SGHRS and CDR2 YFSETQ. For the CDR3, the DNA is TGCGCCAGCAGCTGCCCTCAGGACAGCTTAGGGGGTGAGCAGTACGTC. Protein: CASSCPQDSLGGEQYV.

This clonotype has only a few counts. The chain recombines TRBV6-5 with TRBJ1-1; D is possibly TRBD1 (6 bases). V gave up 5 bases and J gave up 11 bases, with 18 bases separating them. CDR1 and CDR2 (germline): MNHEY, SVGAGI. The length of the CDR3 is 13 residues. CDR3 nucleotides: TGTGCCAGCAGTGGAAACCTACAGGGACGGGCTTTCTTT. Protein: CASSGNLQGRAFF.

This clonotype was counted ten times or more. The chain couples TRBV7-2 to TRBJ1-1, with D possibly TRBD1 on 6 matching bases. Per the germline V gene, CDR1 is SGHTA and CDR2 is FQGNSA. This CDR3 contains 15 residues. Trimming cost V 7 bases and J 1 base, with 16 bases left between them. In nucleotides, the CDR3 is TGTGCCAGCACCCCACCCGGGACACAGAACACTGAAGCTTTCTTT. As protein: CASTPPGTQNTEAFF.

This clonotype was recorded a few times. This CDR3 is CASSYSIGGTLNTEAFF. The CDR3 nucleotides read TGTGCCAGCAGTTACTCGATTGGGGGAACCTTGAACACTGAAGCTTTCTTT. The V and J genes are TRBV6-5 and TRBJ1-1; possibly TRBD1 for D (5 bases). Germline CDR1 reads MNHEY; CDR2 reads SVGAGI. The V gene lost 0 bases and the J gene lost 0 bases, with 14 bases spanning the gap. The length of the CDR3 is 17 residues.

This clonotype was picked up a small number of times. V is TRBV12-3 or TRBV12-4 and J is TRBJ2-7; D unresolved. V gave up 8 bases and J gave up 3 bases, with 17 bases separating them. This CDR3 region has 14 residues. The DNA for the CDR3 is TGTGCCAGCTATATCCCGATCCCCTACTACGAGCAGTACGTC. Amino acids: CASYIPIPYYEQYV.